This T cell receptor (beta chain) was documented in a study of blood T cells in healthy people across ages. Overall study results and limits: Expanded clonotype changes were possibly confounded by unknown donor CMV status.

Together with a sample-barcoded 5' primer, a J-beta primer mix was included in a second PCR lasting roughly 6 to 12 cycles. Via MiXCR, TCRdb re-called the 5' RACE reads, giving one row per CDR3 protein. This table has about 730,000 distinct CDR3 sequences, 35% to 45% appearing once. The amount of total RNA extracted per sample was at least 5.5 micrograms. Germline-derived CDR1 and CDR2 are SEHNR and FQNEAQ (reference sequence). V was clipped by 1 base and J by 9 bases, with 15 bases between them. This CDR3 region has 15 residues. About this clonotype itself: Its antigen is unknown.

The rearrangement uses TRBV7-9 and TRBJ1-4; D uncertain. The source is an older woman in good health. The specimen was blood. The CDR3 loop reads CASSLDPSGGKKLFF. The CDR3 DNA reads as TGTGCCAGCAGCTTAGACCCCAGCGGCGGGAAAAAACTGTTTTTT. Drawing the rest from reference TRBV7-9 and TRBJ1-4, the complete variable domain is DTGVSQNPRHKITKRGQNVTFRCDPISEHNRLYWYRQTLGQGPEFLTYFQNEAQLEKSRLLSDRFSAERPKGSFSTLEIQRTEQGDSAMYLCASSLDPSGGKKLFFGSGTQLSVL.